The 20 T cell receptor beta chains below come from one sample, sequenced in a study of cytotoxic CD8 clonotypes in ibrutinib-treated CLL. Generated by immunoSEQ multiplex PCR, the TCRdb table keeps only in-frame clones and is missing some. The repertoire includes approximately 200,000 clones, 55% to 85% of them detected once, and about an eighth sits in the top ten. This specimen consisted of PBMCs, obtained after 24 months of ibrutinib treatment. The source is a human donor with chronic lymphocytic leukemia.

The V and J genes are TRBV5-4 and TRBJ1-4; the D is unclear. The germline V and J ends were trimmed by 0 bases and 5 bases, with 8 bases remaining between them. The CDR3 has 14 amino acids. Per germline, CDR1 SGHNT and CDR2 YYREEE (reference sequence). The CDR3 DNA reads as TGTGCCAGCAGCTTGGGAGGCCAAAATGAAAAACTGTTTTTT. Its protein is CASSLGGQNEKLFF.

The chain carries TRBV5-4 and TRBJ2-7; 9 bases match TRBD2. There are 17 residues in the CDR3. Per the germline V gene, CDR1 is SGHNT and CDR2 is YYREEE (reference sequence). V lost 1 base and J lost 4; bases outside the gene matches: 12. This CDR3 is CASSLRSGGRARYEQYF. Written as DNA, the CDR3 is TGTGCCAGCAGCTTGAGGTCCGGCGGGAGGGCCCGATACGAGCAGTACTTC. The whole variable domain, filled in from reference TRBV5-4 and TRBJ2-7, reads ETGVTQSPTHLIKTRGQQVTLRCSSQSGHNTVSWYQQALGQGPQFIFQYYREEENGRGNFPPRFSGLQFPNYSSELNVNALELDDSALYLCASSLRSGGRARYEQYFGPGTRLTVT.

A single count supports this clone. V is TRBV30 and J is TRBJ2-7; D gene ambiguous. This CDR3 spans 15 amino acids. Germline lookup yields CDR1 GTSNPN and CDR2 SVGIG (reference sequence). V was pared by 0 bases and J by 3 bases, with 15 bases between. The CDR3 sequence is CAWSVGPMGFYEQYF. The CDR3 DNA reads as TGTGCCTGGAGTGTTGGCCCCATGGGCTTCTACGAGCAGTACTTC. The full variable domain, in which reference TRBV30 and TRBJ2-7 provide the parts outside the CDR3, is SQTIHQWPATLVQPVGSPLSLECTVEGTSNPNLYWYRQAAGRGLQLLFYSVGIGQISSEVPQNLSASRPQDRQFILSSKKLLLSDSGFYLCAWSVGPMGFYEQYFGPGTRLTVT.

V is TRBV6-5 and J is TRBJ2-7; 8 bases align to TRBD1. V lost 0 bases and J lost 5; bases outside the gene matches: 3. CDR1 and CDR2 from the germline V gene are MNHEY and SVGAGI. The CDR3 totals 14 residues. The CDR3 coding sequence is TGTGCCAGCAGTTACTCGTTGACAGGGGACGAGCAGTACTTC. As protein: CASSYSLTGDEQYF.

The chain has TRBV11-3 and TRBJ2-2; unclear D gene. Per germline, CDR1 SGHNT and CDR2 YENEEA. V lost 0 bases and J lost 5, with 13 bases in between. The CDR3 contains 16 residues. This chain's CDR3 is CASSLDGPPYTGELFF. In nucleotides, the CDR3 is TGTGCCAGCAGCTTAGACGGACCCCCCTATACCGGGGAGCTGTTTTTT.

This clone was detected a few times. The chain has TRBV27 and TRBJ2-7; weak D call: TRBD1 (5 bases). V shed 3 bases and J shed 6 bases, with 21 bases lying between them. CDR1 is MNHEY and CDR2 is SMNVEV in the germline V gene (reference sequence). This CDR3 spans 16 amino acids. CDR3 sequence (DNA): TGTGCCAGCAGTTTCTCCCGAGACAGCGTCGCCGTCGAGCAGTACTTC. Translation gives CASSFSRDSVAVEQYF.

The rearrangement joins TRBV5-1 to TRBJ2-5; a weak D match, TRBD2 (7 bases). CDR1 and CDR2 from the germline V gene are SGHRS and YFSETQ. The CDR3 covers 14 residues. V lost 5 bases, J lost 5 bases, and 16 bases lay in between. This CDR3 reads CASRLARGTETQYF. DNA for the CDR3: TGCGCCAGCAGACTAGCGAGGGGGACGGAGACCCAGTACTTC.

This clone occurred a few times. The chain carries TRBV2 and TRBJ1-1; no reliable D call. The CDR3 sequence is 12 residues long. Per the germline V gene, CDR1 is SNHLY and CDR2 is FYNNEI. V lost 2 bases and J lost 6, with 7 bases in between. The CDR3 protein is CASSETYPEAFF. For the CDR3, the DNA is TGTGCCAGCAGTGAAACGTACCCTGAAGCTTTCTTT.

The chain combines TRBV14 with TRBJ2-7; unclear D gene. The germline CDR1 and CDR2 sequences are SGHDN and FVKESK. Deletions cut 1 base from V and 2 bases from J, with 9 bases between. CDR3 length equals 14 residues. CDR3 sequence reads: CASSQAPLAYEQYF. CDR3 nucleotide sequence: TGTGCCAGCAGCCAAGCTCCGCTAGCCTACGAGCAGTACTTC.

This clone was picked up one time. V is TRBV29-1 and J is TRBJ2-1; a weak D match, TRBD1 (5 bases). CDR1 SQVTM and CDR2 ANQGSEA come from the germline V gene. V dropped 7 bases and J dropped 2 bases, with 15 bases sitting between them. The CDR3 runs 14 residues. The CDR3 here is CSAQGRVTYNEQFF. The DNA for the CDR3 is TGCAGCGCCCAGGGCAGGGTGACCTACAATGAGCAGTTCTTC.

The chain links TRBV19 to TRBJ1-1; possibly TRBD1 for D (6 bases). Between the trimmed V and J ends, which lost 5 bases and 2 bases, there was a span of 15 bases. There are 15 residues in the CDR3. Per germline, CDR1 LNHDA and CDR2 SQIVND (reference sequence). This CDR3 is CASSHNRELNTEAFF. Written as DNA, the CDR3 is TGTGCCAGTAGTCATAACAGGGAGCTCAACACTGAAGCTTTCTTT.

This rearrangement joins TRBV29-1 to TRBJ2-2, with TRBD2 matching over 8 bases. Germline CDR1 SQVTM, CDR2 ANQGSEA. J was trimmed by 6 bases and V by 2 bases; bases with no gene match: 5. The CDR3 spans 14 residues. The CDR3 sequence: CSVERRLASGELFF. In nucleotides, the CDR3 is TGCAGCGTTGAAAGGAGACTAGCGTCCGGGGAGCTGTTTTTT.

The chain employs TRBV2 and TRBJ2-1; D gene ambiguous. V lost 6 bases and J lost 10, with 19 bases in between. Germline CDR1 and CDR2: SNHLY and FYNNEI. There are 14 residues in the CDR3. This CDR3 is CASRATPKMWEQFF. In DNA form, the CDR3 reads TGTGCCAGCAGGGCTACTCCGAAAATGTGGGAGCAGTTCTTC.

The V and J genes are TRBV28 and TRBJ2-2, with TRBD2 as a possible D gene (5 bases). Trimming shortened V by 2 bases and J by 1 base, and 8 bases separated the two germline ends. The CDR3 loop spans 15 amino acids. Germline lookup yields CDR1 MDHEN and CDR2 SYDVKM. CDR3 amino acids: CASSLEGQNTGELFF. The DNA of the CDR3 is TGTGCCAGCAGTTTAGAGGGCCAGAACACCGGGGAGCTGTTTTTT.

The rearrangement joins TRBV11-2 to TRBJ2-7, with 8 bases identical to TRBD1. The CDR3 has 15 amino acids. Germline trimming cut 4 bases from V and 1 base from J; bases unmatched to any gene: 6. Germline V gene lookup returns CDR1 SGHAT and CDR2 FQNNGV. The CDR3 loop is CASSSGRQGSYEQYF. In DNA form, the CDR3 reads TGTGCCAGCAGCTCCGGTAGACAGGGGTCCTACGAGCAGTACTTC.

This clone turned up a few times. The V and J genes are TRBV30 and TRBJ2-7, with 8 bases that match TRBD2. Trimming removed 6 bases from V and 4 bases from J; junction bases left unmatched: 8. Looked up from germline, CDR1 is GTSNPN and CDR2 is SVGIG (reference sequence). The length of the CDR3 is 13 residues. CDR3 DNA: TGTGCCTGCCGCGGGGGGCGCTTATACGAGCAGTACTTC. Its translation is CACRGGRLYEQYF.

The chain combines TRBV7-7 with TRBJ2-5; 7 bases agree with TRBD2. Germline lookup yields CDR1 SSHAT and CDR2 FNYEAQ (reference sequence). The trim removed 5 bases at V and 5 bases at J, leaving 8 bases unmatched. The CDR3 runs 14 residues. The CDR3 is CASSPWVAGETQYF. CDR3 nucleotide sequence: TGTGCCAGCAGCCCGTGGGTAGCGGGTGAGACCCAGTACTTC.

The chain combines TRBV5-1 with TRBJ2-7; maybe TRBD2 (6 bases). In germline, CDR1 is SGHRS, CDR2 YFSETQ. This CDR3 is 16 amino acids long. V lost 4 bases, J lost 7 bases, and 24 bases lay in between. CDR3 sequence: CASSPFAIAEVGEQYF. In DNA, the CDR3 is TGCGCCAGCAGCCCCTTTGCAATAGCGGAGGTGGGGGAGCAGTACTTC.

V gene TRBV4-2 combines with J gene TRBJ1-4; D remains ambiguous. This CDR3 has 14 residues. Trimming took 6 bases from V and 1 from J, leaving 9 bases between them. The germline V gene has CDR1 LGHNA and CDR2 YNFKEQ. Here the CDR3 reads CASRPRETNEKLFF. CDR3 in DNA: TGTGCCAGCAGACCCCGGGAAACTAATGAAAAACTGTTTTTT.

This chain links TRBV7-9 with TRBJ2-1; D gene unclear. The CDR3 runs 11 residues. V lost 3 bases, J lost 9 bases, and 6 bases lay in between. Germline CDR1 is SEHNR and CDR2 is FQNEAQ (reference sequence). The CDR3 sequence: CASSFGFEQFF. DNA of the CDR3: TGTGCCAGCAGCTTCGGCTTTGAGCAGTTCTTC.